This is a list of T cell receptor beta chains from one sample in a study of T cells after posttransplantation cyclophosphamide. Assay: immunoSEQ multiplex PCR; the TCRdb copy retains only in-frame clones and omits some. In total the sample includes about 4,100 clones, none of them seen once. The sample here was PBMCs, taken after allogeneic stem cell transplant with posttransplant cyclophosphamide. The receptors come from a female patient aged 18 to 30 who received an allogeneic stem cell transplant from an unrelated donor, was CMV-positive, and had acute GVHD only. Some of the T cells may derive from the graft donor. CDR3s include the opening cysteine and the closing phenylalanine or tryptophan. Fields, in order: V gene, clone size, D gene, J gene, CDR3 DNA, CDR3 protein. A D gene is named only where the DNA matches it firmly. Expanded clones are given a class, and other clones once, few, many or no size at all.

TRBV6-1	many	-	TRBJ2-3	TGTGCCAGCAGTGAAGCCCCAAACGGGGATACGCAGTATTTT	CASSEAPNGDTQYF
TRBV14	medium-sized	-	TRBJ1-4	TGTGCCAGCAGCCCGTCGCGTCCCGGAAAACTGTTTTTT	CASSPSRPGKLFF
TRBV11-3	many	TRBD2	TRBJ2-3	TGTGCCAGCAGCTTAGACCCTACTAGCGGTGTCAAGTATTTT	CASSLDPTSGVKYF
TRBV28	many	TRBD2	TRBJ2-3	TGTGCCAGCAGCCTTGACCGACGGGAGGGTGGTCCAGATACGCAGTATTTT	CASSLDRREGGPDTQYF
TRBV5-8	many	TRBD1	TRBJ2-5	TGTGCCAGCAGCTTGGTCTCAGGGGACAGGGAAGAGACCCAGTACTTC	CASSLVSGDREETQYF
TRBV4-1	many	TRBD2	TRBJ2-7	TGCGCCAGCAGCCAGGAAGGACTAGCGGGAGGGCCCCACGAGCAGTACTTC	CASSQEGLAGGPHEQYF
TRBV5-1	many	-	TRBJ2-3	TGCGCCAGCAGCTTGGTTGGGATCCGGGAGAGCACAGATACGCAGTATTTT	CASSLVGIRESTDTQYF
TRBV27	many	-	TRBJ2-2	TGTGCCAGCAGCCAGGTGAAGGGGGAGCTGTTTTTT	CASSQVKGELFF
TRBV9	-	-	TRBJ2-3	TGTGCCAGCAGCGTAGGGTGGACAAACACAGATACGCAGTATTTT	CASSVGWTNTDTQYF
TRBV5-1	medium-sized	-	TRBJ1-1	TGCGCCAGCAGCTTTGGGGGGTATCAACCTGAAGCTTTCTTT	CASSFGGYQPEAFF
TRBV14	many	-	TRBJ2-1	TGTGCCAGCAGCGTCCCTCAGGGCGAAAATTTTTACAATGAGCAGTTCTTC	CASSVPQGENFYNEQFF
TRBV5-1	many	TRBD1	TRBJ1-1	TGCGCCAGCAGCGGCCTGACAGGGGAGGCCACTGAAGCTTTCTTT	CASSGLTGEATEAFF
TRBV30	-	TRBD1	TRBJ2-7	TGTGCCTGGAGCGACGGGACAGGGGACTACGAGCAGTGTTTC	CAWSDGTGDYEQCF
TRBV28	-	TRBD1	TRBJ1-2	TGTGCCAGCAGCTTGTGGAACTCCGGGACAGGGAACGGCTACACCTTC	CASSLWNSGTGNGYTF
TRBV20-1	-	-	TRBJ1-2	TGCAGTGGGCTGGGCTACACCTTC	CSGLGYTF
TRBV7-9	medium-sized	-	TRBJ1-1	TGTGCCAGCAGCCGCAATCTGGGGGGAGTGGCTGAAGCTTTCTTT	CASSRNLGGVAEAFF
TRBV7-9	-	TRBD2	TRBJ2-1	TGTGCCAGCAGCTTGCCAACTAGCGGGAGGGCCCCCCCCTACAATGAGCAGTTCTTC	CASSLPTSGRAPPYNEQFF
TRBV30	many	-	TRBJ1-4	TGTGCCTGGACCAAAGACAGGAGAGCTAATGAAAAACTGTTTTTT	CAWTKDRRANEKLFF
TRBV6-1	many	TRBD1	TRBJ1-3	TGTGCCAGCACCCACAGGGGGAACACCATATATTTT	CASTHRGNTIYF
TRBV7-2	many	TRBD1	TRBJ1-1	TGTGCCAGCAGCTTAGCGGGACAGCTGAACACTGAAGCTTTCTTT	CASSLAGQLNTEAFF
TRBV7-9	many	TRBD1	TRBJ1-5	TGTGCCAGCAGCCCCAGGGGGCATCAGCCCCAGCATTTT	CASSPRGHQPQHF
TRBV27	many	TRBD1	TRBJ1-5	TGTGCCAGCAGTTTGAGTTTTCGGGGACAGCGTTATAGCAATCAGCCCCAGCATTTT	CASSLSFRGQRYSNQPQHF
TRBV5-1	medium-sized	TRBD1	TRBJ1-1	TGCGCCAGCAGCTCAACAGGGGTTGGCACTGAAGCTTTCTTT	CASSSTGVGTEAFF
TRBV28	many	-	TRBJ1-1	TGTGCCAGCAGGGTCGGGAGCACTGAAGCTTTCTTT	CASRVGSTEAFF
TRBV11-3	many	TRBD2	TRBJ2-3	TGTGCCAGCAGCACAAGGAGCCTAGCGGGAGGGCTGACAGATACGCAGTATTTT	CASSTRSLAGGLTDTQYF
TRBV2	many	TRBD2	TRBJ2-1	TGTGCCAGCAGTCGTCAGCGGGAGAGGTACAATGAGCAGTTCTTC	CASSRQRERYNEQFF
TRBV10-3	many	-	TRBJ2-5	TGTGCCACCGGCTCTGGTCCGGGAGAGACCCAGTACTTC	CATGSGPGETQYF
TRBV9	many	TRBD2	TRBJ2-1	TGTGCCAGCAGCGCACTAGCGGGAGTTGGCAATGAGCAGTTCTTC	CASSALAGVGNEQFF
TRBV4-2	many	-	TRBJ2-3	TGTGCCAGCAGCCAAGTATCCAGCGGAGGCACAGATACGCAGTATTTT	CASSQVSSGGTDTQYF
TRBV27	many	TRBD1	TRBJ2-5	TGTGCCAGCAGTTTATCTCGGACAGGGGAAGAGACCCAGTACTTC	CASSLSRTGEETQYF
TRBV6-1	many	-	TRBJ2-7	TGTGCCAGCAGTGCGGCGTCAGGGGCCTACGAGCAGTACTTC	CASSAASGAYEQYF
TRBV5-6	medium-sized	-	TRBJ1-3	TGTGCCAGCATCAAACAGGGAATAGGAGACACCATATATTTT	CASIKQGIGDTIYF
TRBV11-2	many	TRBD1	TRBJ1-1	TGTGCCAGCAGCTTAACGACAGGGTACGGCACTGAAGCTTTCTTT	CASSLTTGYGTEAFF
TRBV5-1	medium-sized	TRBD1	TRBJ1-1	TGCGCCAGCAGCTCAGGGGGGGAAGCTTTCTTT	CASSSGGEAFF
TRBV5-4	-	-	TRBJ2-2	TGTGCCAGCAGCTTGGGGGGCGGCAGGAACACCGGGGAGCTGTTTTTT	CASSLGGGRNTGELFF
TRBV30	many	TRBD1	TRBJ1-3	TGTGCCTGGAGTGTTGGGACAGGGCGAAACACCATATATTTT	CAWSVGTGRNTIYF
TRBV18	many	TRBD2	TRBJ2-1	TGTGCCAGCTCACCTATAGCGGGACTAAGCAATGAGCAGTTCTTC	CASSPIAGLSNEQFF
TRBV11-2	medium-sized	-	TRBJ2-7	TGTGCCAGCAGCTTAGAACTGGCGGACGAGCAGTACTTC	CASSLELADEQYF
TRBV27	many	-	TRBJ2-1	TGTGCCAGCAGTTTATGGGGCGGGGATGAGCAGTTCTTC	CASSLWGGDEQFF
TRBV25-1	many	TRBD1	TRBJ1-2	TGTGCCAGCAGTGGGACAGGGGCGTTAAACTATGGCTACACCTTC	CASSGTGALNYGYTF
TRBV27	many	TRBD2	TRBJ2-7	TGTGCCAGCAGTTTACTCCTAGCGGGAGGTCGGGGGTACGAGCAGTACTTC	CASSLLLAGGRGYEQYF
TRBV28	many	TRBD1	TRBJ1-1	TGTGCCAGCAGGGACAGGCCGAACACTGAAGCTTTCTTT	CASRDRPNTEAFF
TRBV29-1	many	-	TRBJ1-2	TGCAGCGTTGAAAAGAGGGTGGAAGGCTACACCTTC	CSVEKRVEGYTF
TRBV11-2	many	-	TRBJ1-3	TGTGCCAGCAGCTTACCGCCTGGGGGGGCGGGAAACACCATATATTTT	CASSLPPGGAGNTIYF
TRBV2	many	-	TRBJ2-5	TGTGCCAGCAAGGAGGCGCGGACCGCCAAAGGGACCCAGTACTTC	CASKEARTAKGTQYF
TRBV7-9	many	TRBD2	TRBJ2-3	TGTGCCAGCAGCCAGTCGGGGACTAGCGGGACCCAAGATACGCAGTATTTT	CASSQSGTSGTQDTQYF
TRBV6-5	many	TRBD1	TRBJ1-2	TGTGCCAGCAGTAAGGGACAGGGTCTAGGCTACACCTTC	CASSKGQGLGYTF
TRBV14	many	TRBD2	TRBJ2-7	TGTGCCAGCAGCCAATCCGGGGGGGGGCCGAAGTACTTC	CASSQSGGGPKYF
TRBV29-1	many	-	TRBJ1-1	TGCAGCGTTGAACGGCAGGGTGGCACTGAAGCTTTCTTT	CSVERQGGTEAFF
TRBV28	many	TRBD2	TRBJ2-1	TGTGCCAGCAGACAGCGGGAGGTTGCGGGCAATGAGCAGTTCTTC	CASRQREVAGNEQFF
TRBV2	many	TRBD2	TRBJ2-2	TGTGCCAGCAGGTCCGGGACTAGCGGGAGTCGTACCGGGGAGCTGTTTTTT	CASRSGTSGSRTGELFF
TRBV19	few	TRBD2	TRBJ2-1	TGTGCCAGTAGGGTCGGGACTAGCACCTACAATGAGCAGTTCTTC	CASRVGTSTYNEQFF
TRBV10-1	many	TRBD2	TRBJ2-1	TGCGCCAGCAGTGAGTCGACTAGCGGGATGGGGTCCTACAATGAGCAGTTCTTC	CASSESTSGMGSYNEQFF
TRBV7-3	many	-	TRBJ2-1	TGTGCCAGCAGCTTTCGTCAGGGTGTCCACAATGAGCAGTTCTTC	CASSFRQGVHNEQFF